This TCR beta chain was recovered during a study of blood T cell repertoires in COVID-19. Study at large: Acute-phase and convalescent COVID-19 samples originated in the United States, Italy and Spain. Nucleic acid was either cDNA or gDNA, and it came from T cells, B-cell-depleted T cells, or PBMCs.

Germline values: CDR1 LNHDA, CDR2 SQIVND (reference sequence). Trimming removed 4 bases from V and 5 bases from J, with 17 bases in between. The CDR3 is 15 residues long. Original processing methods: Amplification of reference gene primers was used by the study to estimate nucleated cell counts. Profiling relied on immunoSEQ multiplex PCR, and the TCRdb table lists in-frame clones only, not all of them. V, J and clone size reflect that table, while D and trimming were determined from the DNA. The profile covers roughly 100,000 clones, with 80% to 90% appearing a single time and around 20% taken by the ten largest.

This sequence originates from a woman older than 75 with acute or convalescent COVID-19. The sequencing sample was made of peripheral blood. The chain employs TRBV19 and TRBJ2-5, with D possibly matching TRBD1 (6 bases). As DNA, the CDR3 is TGTGCCAGTAGTAGCAGGCTGGGGGCTAGGGAGACCCAGTACTTC. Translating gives CASSSRLGARETQYF.